The 12 T cell receptor beta chains listed next were all sequenced from one sample in a study of immune cell composition in non-small cell lung cancer. Data came from immunoSEQ multiplex PCR; TCRdb stores just in-frame clones and leaves some out. The data show about 10,000 clones, 65% to 80% seen once. The sequenced sample was lung tumor tissue. The receptors shown here come from a human donor with non-small cell lung cancer.

The gene calls are TRBV7-9 and TRBJ1-2; 10 bases are a match to TRBD1. In germline, CDR1 is SEHNR, CDR2 FQNEAQ (reference sequence). This CDR3 spans 14 amino acids. Trimming cost V 2 bases and J 6 bases; bases outside gene matches: 3. CDR3 region: CASSLPTGGNGYTF. CDR3 DNA: TGTGCCAGCAGCTTACCGACAGGGGGCAATGGCTACACCTTC.

The chain carries TRBV9 and TRBJ1-6; TRBD1 might be the D (6 bases). The V gene's germline CDR1 is SGDLS and CDR2 YYNGEE. The CDR3 has 14 amino acids. V was clipped by 3 bases and J by 7 bases, with 11 bases between them. This CDR3 reads CASSEQGTNSPLHF. The CDR3, as DNA: TGTGCCAGCAGCGAACAGGGTACGAATTCACCCCTCCACTTT.

The V and J genes are TRBV14 and TRBJ1-4, with D unresolved. Germline CDR1 and CDR2: SGHDN and FVKESK. Between the trimmed V and J ends, which lost 1 base and 10 bases, there was a span of 10 bases. The CDR3 is 13 residues long. The CDR3 nucleotides are TGTGCCAGCAGCCAAGGAAACTATCCAAAACTGTTTTTT. This codes for CASSQGNYPKLFF.

The genes are TRBV15 and TRBJ2-1; D perhaps matches TRBD2 (7 bases). Trimming stripped 7 bases from V and 4 bases from J, with 17 bases between. This CDR3 comprises 15 residues. Germline loops: CDR1 LNHNV, CDR2 YYDKDF (reference sequence). This CDR3 reads CATTREGGPYNEQFF. The CDR3 DNA sequence: TGTGCCACCACCCGAGAGGGGGGGCCATACAATGAGCAGTTCTTC.

The CDR3 DNA reads as TGCGCCAGCACTAAACAGTTGACCGGGGAGCTGTTTTTT. This codes for CASTKQLTGELFF. The rearrangement links TRBV10-2 to TRBJ2-2; D is undetermined. Per germline, CDR1 WSHSY and CDR2 SAAADI. Trimming took 7 bases from V and 5 from J, leaving 11 bases between them. The CDR3 is 13 residues long.

This chain links TRBV28 with TRBJ2-7, with a possible D match to TRBD1 (5 bases). V was clipped by 6 bases and J by 4 bases, with 10 bases between them. Per germline, CDR1 MDHEN and CDR2 SYDVKM. This CDR3 has 12 residues. CDR3 bases: TGTGCCAGCAGCCCCCAGGGTTACGAGCAGTACTTC. Translating it yields CASSPQGYEQYF.

The rearrangement links TRBV18 to TRBJ2-1; a possible D gene is TRBD2 (7 bases). The CDR3 is 15 amino acids. V lost 1 base and J lost 3, with 10 bases in between. The germline V gene encodes CDR1 KGHSH and CDR2 LQKENI. The CDR3 DNA is TGTGCCAGCTCACCACTGAGGGGGGGCTACAATGAGCAGTTCTTC. Translated: CASSPLRGGYNEQFF. Variable domain in full (rest from reference TRBV18 and TRBJ2-1): NAGVMQNPRHLVRRRGQEARLRCSPMKGHSHVYWYRQLPEEGLKFMVYLQKENIIDESGMPKERFSAEFPKEGPSILRIQQVVRGDSAAYFCASSPLRGGYNEQFFGPGTRLTVL.

The rearrangement uses TRBV27 and TRBJ2-3; weak D call: TRBD1 (5 bases). Trimming pared 6 bases from V and 2 bases from J, leaving 12 bases between. The CDR3 is 14 residues long. CDR1 is MNHEY and CDR2 is SMNVEV in the germline V gene (reference sequence). CDR3 in amino acids: CASSATESTDTQYF. The CDR3 bases are TGTGCCAGCAGCGCGACAGAATCCACAGATACGCAGTATTTT.

The chain couples TRBV6-5 to TRBJ1-3; no clear D. Per germline, CDR1 MNHEY and CDR2 SVGAGI. The CDR3 runs to 12 residues. With 7 bases removed from V and 3 bases from J, the gap between germline ends came to 7 bases. CDR3: CASTIDGNTIYF. In DNA form, the CDR3 reads TGTGCCAGCACTATAGATGGAAACACCATATATTTT.

This clone turned up a few times. The gene calls are TRBV11-2 and TRBJ2-5; 9 bases fit TRBD1. The V segment lost 5 bases and the J segment 5 bases; nucleotides outside the gene matches: 9. There are 15 residues in the CDR3. Germline loops: CDR1 SGHAT, CDR2 FQNNGV. CDR3 DNA: TGTGCCAGCAGCCAAGTTACAGGGGGCGCGGAGACCCAGTACTTC. Protein sequence: CASSQVTGGAETQYF. The full variable domain, rest sourced from reference TRBV11-2 and TRBJ2-5, is EAGVAQSPRYKIIEKRQSVAFWCNPISGHATLYWYQQILGQGPKLLIQFQNNGVVDDSQLPKDRFSAERLKGVDSTLKIQPAKLEDSAVYLCASSQVTGGAETQYFGPGTRLLVL.

This clone is medium-sized by share. The chain links TRBV4-1 to TRBJ1-5; D perhaps matches TRBD1 (5 bases). Deletions cut 4 bases from V and 4 bases from J, with 11 bases between. Germline CDR1 and CDR2: MGHRA and YSYEKL. The CDR3 consists of 14 residues. CDR3 sequence: CASSRGGGNQPQHF. As DNA, the CDR3 is TGCGCCAGCAGCCGGGGCGGGGGAAATCAGCCCCAGCATTTT.

The V call is TRBV4-1, the J call TRBJ1-5, with D maybe TRBD1 (6 bases). Trimming pared 2 bases from V and 1 base from J, leaving 9 bases between. The germline V gene encodes CDR1 MGHRA and CDR2 YSYEKL. CDR3 length: 15 amino acids. Here the CDR3 reads CASSQRGHSNQPQHF. The CDR3, as DNA: TGCGCCAGCAGCCAACGGGGACACAGCAATCAGCCCCAGCATTTT.